One and the same sample provided the 10 T cell receptor beta chains below, sequenced in a study of blood T cell repertoires in COVID-19. Profiled with immunoSEQ multiplex PCR; TCRdb holds only in-frame clones, not every one. The sample yields fewer than 70,000 clones, 80% to 90% seen once. The specimen was peripheral blood. These receptors all stem from a man between 50 and 59 years old with active COVID-19.

The chain recombines TRBV28 with TRBJ2-2; 7 bases align to TRBD2. V shed 6 bases and J 1 base; nucleotides not matched to a gene: 5. This CDR3 has 15 amino acids. Germline CDR1 and CDR2: MDHEN and SYDVKM. CDR3 region: CASRPTSENTGELFF. In DNA form, the CDR3 reads TGTGCCAGCAGGCCTACTAGCGAGAACACCGGGGAGCTGTTTTTT.

This chain joins TRBV6-5 and TRBJ1-4, with 7 bases aligning to TRBD1. In germline, CDR1 is MNHEY, CDR2 SVGAGI. This CDR3 has 15 amino acids. V was pared by 6 bases and J by 4 bases, with 8 bases of the junction left unmatched. The CDR3 coding sequence is TGTGCCAGCAGCGGGGGGGACAGATTTAATGAAAAACTGTTTTTT. Amino acid sequence: CASSGGDRFNEKLFF.

The chain couples TRBV29-1 to TRBJ2-7; D may be TRBD2 (6 bases). V lost 3 bases and J lost 4, with 10 bases in between. Germline CDR1 reads SQVTM; CDR2 reads ANQGSEA. The CDR3 extends over 12 amino acids. In nucleotides, the CDR3 is TGCAGCGTTGAGGGGACTGGGTACGAGCAGTACTTC. As protein: CSVEGTGYEQYF.

The rearrangement joins TRBV19 to TRBJ2-5, with 12 bases fitting TRBD2. The CDR3 totals 15 residues. Looked up from germline, CDR1 is LNHDA and CDR2 is SQIVND (reference sequence). V trimming: 6 bases; J trimming: 3 bases; junction bases outside the gene matches: 5. The CDR3 DNA is TGTGCCAGTAGCCTTCTAGCGGGGGGGAAAGAGACCCAGTACTTC. Amino acid sequence: CASSLLAGGKETQYF.

V and J are TRBV6-6 and TRBJ2-3; D perhaps matches TRBD2 (6 bases). The V gene's germline CDR1 is MNHNY and CDR2 SVGAGI (reference sequence). This CDR3 contains 16 residues. Trimming took off 6 bases at V and 2 bases at J, with 18 bases between the two ends. This CDR3 is CASRWSGRGYTDTQYF. CDR3 sequence (DNA): TGTGCCAGCAGGTGGTCCGGGCGGGGATACACAGATACGCAGTATTTT.

The gene calls are TRBV16 and TRBJ2-7, with D possibly TRBD2 on 6 matching bases. V lost 0 bases and J lost 5, with 11 bases in between. This CDR3 contains 14 residues. Germline loops: CDR1 KGHSY, CDR2 FQNENV. The DNA for the CDR3 is TGTGCCAGCAGCCAATCGAGGGGAGGAAACGAGCAGTACTTC. It yields the protein CASSQSRGGNEQYF. Combining the CDR3 with reference TRBV16 and TRBJ2-7 gives the whole variable domain GEEVAQTPKHLVRGEGQKAKLYCAPIKGHSYVFWYQQVLKNEFKFLISFQNENVFDETGMPKERFSAKCLPNSPCSLEIQATKLEDSAVYFCASSQSRGGNEQYFGPGTRLTVT.

This clone has just a few counts. The chain has TRBV11-1 and TRBJ2-5; possibly TRBD2 for D (5 bases). CDR1 SGHAT and CDR2 FQDESV come from the germline V gene (reference sequence). The CDR3 length is 13 residues. Deletions cut 1 base from V and 13 bases from J, with 16 bases between. The CDR3 region is CASSLGVLRARYF. The CDR3 region has the DNA TGTGCCAGCAGCTTAGGAGTGTTGAGGGCGCGGTACTTC. The full variable domain, its missing parts supplied by reference TRBV11-1 and TRBJ2-5, is EAEVAQSPRYKITEKSQAVAFWCDPISGHATLYWYRQILGQGPELLVQFQDESVVDDSQLPKDRFSAERLKGVDSTLKIQPAELGDSAMYLCASSLGVLRARYFGPGTRLLVL.

This clone was observed once. V gene TRBV28 combines with J gene TRBJ2-7, with D hard to call. This CDR3 spans 11 amino acids. Looked up from germline, CDR1 is MDHEN and CDR2 is SYDVKM. V was trimmed by 4 bases and J by 6 bases, leaving 7 bases between them. The CDR3 coding sequence is TGTGCCAGCAGTTCTCCCCCCGAGCAGTACTTC. It translates to CASSSPPEQYF.

This sequence joins TRBV2 and TRBJ2-1, with a tentative D call TRBD2 (6 bases). Trimming pared 6 bases from V and 7 bases from J, leaving 13 bases between. From germline, CDR1 is SNHLY and CDR2 FYNNEI. This CDR3 region has 13 residues. CDR3 sequence: CASRLARLNEQFF. The CDR3 DNA follows: TGTGCCAGCAGGCTAGCGCGACTGAATGAGCAGTTCTTC.

The rearrangement links TRBV5-6 to TRBJ2-7; D unresolved. The CDR3 covers 15 residues. V was trimmed by 1 base and J by 0 bases, leaving 11 bases between them. Germline assignment: CDR1 SGHDT and CDR2 YYEEEE. CDR3 DNA sequence: TGTGCCAGCAGCTTGCCCAGGCGCGCCTCCTACGAGCAGTACTTC. As protein: CASSLPRRASYEQYF.